Included here is one TCR beta chain sequence, with context. Its specificity is unknown. The data are from a study of T cells in Graves' hyperthyroidism and ophthalmopathy. Template material for amplifying TCR beta CDR3 regions consisted of RNA transcripts. Researchers ran a first-round RT-PCR on the TCR CDR3 using the HTBI primer set. TCRdb re-called the multiplex PCR reads through MiXCR, storing one row per CDR3 protein. The profile covers around 560,000 distinct CDR3 sequences, with 15% to 20% appearing a single time and 18% taken by the ten largest. General observations from the study: Ophthalmopathy, as predicted by the model, came a median approximately 6.5 months after the prediction.

Deletions cut 2 bases from V and 0 bases from J, with 8 bases between. The CDR3 sequence is 14 residues long. CDR1 is DFQATT, CDR2 SNEGSKA, per germline (reference sequence). Across 18 months, stable Graves' hyperthyroidism was marked by no progression to ophthalmopathy. Diagnoses rested on clinical symptoms, serum thyroxine and TRAb, thyroid ultrasound and orbital computed tomography. Fresh peripheral blood, about 9.9 ml, yielded the PBMCs. Sequences were obtained from blood. The sequence was collected from a woman aged 18-29 years with Graves' hyperthyroidism. The J gene is TRBJ1-5, the V gene TRBV20-1; no clear D. The CDR3 region is CSARPDYSNQPQHF. CDR3 nucleotide sequence: TGCAGTGCTAGACCGGATTATAGCAATCAGCCCCAGCATTTT.